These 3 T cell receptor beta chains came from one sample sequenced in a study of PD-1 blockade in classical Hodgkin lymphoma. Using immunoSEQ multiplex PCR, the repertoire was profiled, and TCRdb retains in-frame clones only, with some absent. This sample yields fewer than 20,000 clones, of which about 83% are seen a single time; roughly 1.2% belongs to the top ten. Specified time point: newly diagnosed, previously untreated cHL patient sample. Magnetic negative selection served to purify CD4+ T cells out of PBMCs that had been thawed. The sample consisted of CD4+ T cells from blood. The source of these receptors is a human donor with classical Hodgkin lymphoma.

CDR3 region: CASSLPGQGFRNEQFF. The CDR3 coding sequence is TGTGCCAGCAGCTTGCCCGGACAGGGGTTTCGAAATGAGCAGTTCTTC. The chain employs TRBV5-4 and TRBJ2-1, with 9 bases that match TRBD1. Per germline, CDR1 SGHNT and CDR2 YYREEE (reference sequence). The V segment lost 1 base and the J segment 7 bases; nucleotides outside the gene matches: 9. This CDR3 region has 16 residues.

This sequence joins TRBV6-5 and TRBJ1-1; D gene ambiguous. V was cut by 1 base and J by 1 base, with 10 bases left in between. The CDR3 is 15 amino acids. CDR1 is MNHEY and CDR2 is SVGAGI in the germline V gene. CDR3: CASSYFIRQNTEAFF. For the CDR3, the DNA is TGTGCCAGCAGTTACTTCATACGACAGAACACTGAAGCTTTCTTT.

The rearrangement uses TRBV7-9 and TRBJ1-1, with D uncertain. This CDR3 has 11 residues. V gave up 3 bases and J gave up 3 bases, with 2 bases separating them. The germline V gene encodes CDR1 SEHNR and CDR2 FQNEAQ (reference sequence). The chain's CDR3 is CASSLDTEAFF. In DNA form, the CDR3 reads TGTGCCAGCAGCTTGGACACTGAAGCTTTCTTT.